These T cell receptor beta chains were read from a single sample in a study of T cell repertoires in cytomegalovirus infection. TCRdb re-derived calls from the reads in MiXCR, one entry per CDR3 protein. The sample gives about 700,000 distinct CDR3 sequences, roughly 33% of which show up once; over 15% is in the top ten. The antigens for these receptors are not known. The source was cultured PBMCs, collected from culture after CMV antigen stimulation. The receptors derive from a human donor in good health (CMV status not recorded). Some clones in this sample may be carry-over from other donors' samples. Each CDR3 is given without its conserved first and last residue.

V	J	CDR3
TRBV7-6	TRBJ2-5	ASRPSSGPQETQY
TRBV7-9	TRBJ2-7	ASSPSDGTPYEQY
TRBV7-2	TRBJ2-7	ASSFRDNYEQY
TRBV2	TRBJ2-5	ASSDLGGARETQY
TRBV12-3/TRBV12-4	TRBJ1-5	ASRSGDIGNQPQH
TRBV7-2	TRBJ2-7	ASSIGTSGSSLDSYEQY
TRBV4-2	TRBJ2-3	ASSIRLASTDTQY
TRBV27	TRBJ2-7	ASALGGPAYEQY
TRBV7-2	TRBJ2-1	ASSLASGIPVRDEQF
TRBV6-2/TRBV6-3	TRBJ2-7	ASSYSPDQGGYEQY
TRBV7-2	TRBJ2-5	ASSPPGTPRGETQY
TRBV6-6	TRBJ2-5	ASSPSGSSGETQY
TRBV7-2	TRBJ2-3	ASSSGLAGDGSDTQY
TRBV7-9	TRBJ1-5	ASSLSGTGENQPQH
TRBV4-3	TRBJ2-7	ASSQEGGTSAAYEQY
TRBV19	TRBJ1-5	ASSILSGYGQPQH
TRBV11-2	TRBJ1-1	ASSSARGRTEAF
TRBV27	TRBJ1-2	ASSPAGGTGNSRYT
TRBV7-9	TRBJ2-3	ASSFERDTEQY
TRBV15	TRBJ1-3	ATSGGGSRNTIY
TRBV11-2	TRBJ2-5	ASSHRLAGGKETQY
TRBV4-1	TRBJ2-1	ASSHPLHDEQF
TRBV5-4	TRBJ1-2	ASSARLDGYT
TRBV7-2	TRBJ2-2	ASSFDVRTSVTGELF
TRBV4-2	TRBJ2-7	ASSQDLTGPANLPYEQY
TRBV6-1	TRBJ2-2	ASRGGRDGELF
TRBV15	TRBJ2-1	ATSSDRLDEQF
TRBV7-2	TRBJ2-7	ASSFLQGYYEQY
TRBV20-1	TRBJ1-6	SASRGWVSPLH
TRBV2	TRBJ1-6	ASSEGTGENSPLH
TRBV7-2	TRBJ1-3	ASSLGGTGGSGNTIY
TRBV19	TRBJ2-2	ASSIGGGRYTGELF
TRBV7-2	TRBJ2-2	ASIGPGELF
TRBV7-9	TRBJ2-2	ASSSARLRGPLRDTGELF
TRBV15	TRBJ1-1	ATSRVTGGNTEAF
TRBV19	TRBJ2-3	ASSIRLADTQY
TRBV12-3/TRBV12-4	TRBJ2-5	ASSEWERETQY
TRBV4-2	TRBJ1-1	ASSQERGQKNTEAF
TRBV19	TRBJ1-5	ASRTFHSNQPQH
TRBV6-5	TRBJ1-2	ASSYWTGAGYT
TRBV20-1	TRBJ2-3	SASGLTRTDTQY
TRBV20-1	TRBJ1-6	SANVYNSPLH
TRBV19	TRBJ1-5	ASRGTPNSNQPQH
TRBV11-2	TRBJ2-7	ASSPRLAYLEQY
TRBV5-1	TRBJ1-4	ASREDPWEKLF
TRBV7-9	TRBJ2-7	ASSPEGGTYEQY
TRBV18	TRBJ2-5	ASSPPDSGGETQY